The T cell receptor (beta chain) under discussion was sequenced for a study of blood T cell repertoires in COVID-19. Study overall: The cDNA or gDNA used as material had been derived from T cells, B-cell-depleted T cells, or PBMCs.

Study processing details: Reference gene primer amplification gave nucleated cell count estimates. Repertoires were generated with immunoSEQ multiplex PCR, while TCRdb's copy carries only in-frame clones and drops some. The DNA gave D and trimming, while V, J and clone size come from that table. This repertoire shows 85,000 to 130,000 clones, just over 85% found once; its top ten account for roughly 2.5%. Participant ages covered about 18 to 95 years across approximately 25 US areas. Recovery among Cohort 3 donors was established by two negative PCRs, clearance, or symptom resolution. V was clipped by 2 bases and J by 7 bases, with 21 bases between them. Germline V gene lookup returns CDR1 SGHRS and CDR2 YFSETQ. This CDR3 has 16 residues.

Material: PBMCs or T cells enriched from blood (not recorded which). V and J are TRBV5-1 and TRBJ1-2, with D possibly TRBD1 on 6 matching bases. The receptor was isolated from a woman aged 50 to 65 who had recovered from COVID-19. The CDR3 DNA sequence: TGCGCCAGCAGCTTCGATACTACAGGGAGCGGGGGTGGCTACACCTTC. Translating it yields CASSFDTTGSGGGYTF.